Below, 5 T cell receptor beta chains from the same sample are listed, as sequenced in a study of response to subunit inactivated influenza vaccine. MiXCR was run by TCRdb on the RT-PCR reads, yielding one entry per CDR3 protein. The profile shows hundreds of thousands of distinct CDR3 sequences, 11% to 15% of them singletons. The sample here was PBMCs from blood, taken about 14 days before vaccination. Every receptor here comes from a man between 50 and 59 years old who received an inactivated influenza vaccine.

V and J are TRBV6-5 and TRBJ2-2; D might be TRBD2 (6 bases). Germline CDR1 reads MNHEY; CDR2 reads SVGAGI. V lost 0 bases and J lost 4, with 18 bases in between. CDR3 size: 18 residues. DNA of the CDR3: TGTGCCAGCAGTTACTCCGGGGGTTCGTTTGCTGGCACCGGGGAGCTGTTTTTT. It is translated as CASSYSGGSFAGTGELFF.

Only a few counts were recorded for this clonotype. The V and J genes are TRBV20-1 and TRBJ1-5; D gene unclear. The V end lost 0 bases, the J end lost 5 bases, and 11 bases lay between the germline ends. The CDR3 runs 14 residues. The germline CDR1 and CDR2 sequences are DFQATT and SNEGSKA (reference sequence). The CDR3 sequence: CSARDTVGDQPQHF. DNA for the CDR3: TGCAGTGCTAGAGATACCGTAGGTGATCAGCCCCAGCATTTT.

There are a few counts of this clonotype. This sequence joins TRBV30 and TRBJ1-5, with a weak D call TRBD1 (5 bases). Deletions cut 1 base from V and 0 bases from J, with 7 bases between. Germline V gene sequence: CDR1 GTSNPN, CDR2 SVGIG (reference sequence). This CDR3 is built from 14 residues. CDR3 sequence: CAWSGDHSNQPQHF. For the CDR3, the DNA is TGTGCCTGGAGTGGGGACCATAGCAATCAGCCCCAGCATTTT.

This clonotype has only a few counts. This chain links TRBV5-1 with TRBJ1-6; 7 bases are a match to TRBD1. Germline V gives CDR1 SGHRS, CDR2 YFSETQ. The V segment lost 4 bases and the J segment 10 bases; nucleotides outside the gene matches: 8. This CDR3 comprises 14 residues. The CDR3 protein is CASSVTGVDSPLHF. In DNA, the CDR3 is TGCGCCAGCAGCGTTACAGGGGTGGACTCACCCCTCCACTTT.

A few counts support this clonotype. CDR3 DNA: TGTGCCAGCAGCCGATACAGAGCCTACGAGCAGTACTTC. It specifies CASSRYRAYEQYF. The rearrangement links TRBV6-1 to TRBJ2-7; unclear D gene. This CDR3 comprises 13 residues. Looked up from germline, CDR1 is MNHNS and CDR2 is SASEGT. V was cut by 6 bases and J by 2 bases, with 11 bases left in between.